The subject of this entry is one T cell receptor (beta chain). Its specificity is not known. An end of the junction does not agree with germline; a read error may underlie this. The sample is drawn from a study of regulatory T cells in long-lasting Graves disease. Study-wide results and limits: Possibly, accuracy suffered from the small sample size. Whereas 966 public clonotypes were shared by new patients, persistent patients shared more, at around 2,700. Favored gene segments in persistent disease were TRBV28, TRBJ1-2 and TRBJ2-5.

The authors built TCR beta libraries using iRepertoire HTBI primers and Arm-PCR of CDR3 regions. TCRdb reprocessed the multiplex PCR reads with MiXCR, giving one entry per CDR3 protein. In the table there are hundreds of thousands of distinct CDR3 sequences, 15% to 19% of which are singletons. The CDR3 loop spans 14 amino acids. The V gene's germline CDR1 is SGHDT and CDR2 YYEEEE. The time point: newly diagnosed GD, antithyroid drugs for less than 3 months. PBMC-extracted RNA yielded the TCR library. The source was peripheral blood mononuclear cells (PBMCs), collected at new diagnosis, from a patient treated with antithyroid drugs. This sequence originates from a female donor with Graves disease. The chain couples TRBV5-6 to TRBJ2-3, with unresolved D. The CDR3 reads CASSLWSGTDTQYF. The DNA for the CDR3 is TGTGCCAGCAGCTTGTGGTCAGGCACGGATACGCAGTATTTT.